This T cell receptor (beta chain) stems from a study of T cells after yellow fever vaccination. A word on this clonotype: The antigen is undetermined.

5'RACE template switching produced TCR cDNA carrying a universal primer site and UMIs. MiXCR, applied by TCRdb to the 5' RACE reads, yields one record per CDR3 protein. The table shows 200,000 to 300,000 distinct CDR3 sequences, with 5.5% to 8.5% occurring only once. In germline, CDR1 is SGHRS, CDR2 YFSETQ. CDR3 length: 14 amino acids. V was clipped by 4 bases and J by 3 bases; unmatched bases: 7. Study outcomes and limitations: Compared with primary, the secondary response was weaker and peaked at day 5, not 15. Abundant clonotypes from the bulk population could get into FACS-sorted repertoires as contaminants.

This specimen was CD4+ T cells sorted from PBMCs, taken on the day of the yellow fever booster vaccination. The gene calls are TRBV5-1 and TRBJ2-7; 7 bases are shared with TRBD1. The receptor comes from a young man who received the YFV17D yellow fever vaccine. This chain's CDR3 is CASSAGTVYYEQYF. The CDR3 region has the DNA TGCGCCAGCAGCGCCGGGACAGTCTACTACGAGCAGTACTTC.